This entry describes one TCR beta chain. The target of this receptor is not known. No quality values exist for individual bases; no much larger clone is one base distant. In total, roughly 670 healthy bone marrow donors made up the cohort. All cohort members were sampled while nominally healthy, although unrecorded immune exposures were likely present. The donor was CMV seropositive and was included in the group of approximately 300 seropositive cohort members. Each donor provided a peripheral blood sample, and peripheral blood mononuclear cells were used for TCR beta sequencing. The Qiagen DNeasy Blood Extraction Kit was used to extract genomic DNA from the blood cell samples. Reading from cysteine to phenylalanine, the CDR3 counts 12 amino acids. Kept here is only the CDR3 DNA, which spans 36 bases and is read in frame from base 1. Based on the germline V gene, the CDR1 and CDR2 sequences are SGHRS and YFSETQ. V is cut by 5 bases and J by 4 bases, and the space between the germline ends is 8 bases.

This sample is drawn from a study of cytomegalovirus exposure and HLA in healthy donors (dated by TCRdb to about 2017). Regarding the study in general: An earlier analysis of approximately 590 of the donors reported about 290 Gb of sequence data and some 100 million unique TCR beta sequences from some 180 million T cells. An early release covering 550 to 700 HLA-typed donors comprised 300 to 350 gigabases of sequencing data and tens of millions of unique TCR sequences. Among the roughly 400 genotyped donors, approximately 81% belonged to the genetic ancestry cluster associated with self-reported Caucasian donors. The study was designed to test whether signatures of past pathogen exposure could be identified by cataloging public T cell receptors. The T cell repertoires of around 730 subjects were profiled by immunosequencing and related to cytomegalovirus serostatus. Besides the first cohort of some 670 subjects, a separate validation cohort made up of 120 different subjects was used. To predict cytomegalovirus infection status, the study brought together high-throughput TCR immunosequencing, statistical association of individual TCRs with disease status, and machine learning. A later analysis re-examined previously published TCR beta repertoires from 600 to 700 donors and added high-resolution HLA genotyping to investigate patterns of TCR occurrence. The later analysis used no new phenotypic data to find candidate immune exposures, relying instead on TCR beta sequences and their occurrence across donors. An earlier analysis of around 580 of the donors used high-throughput TCR beta sequencing to judge whether each TCR beta V gene segment behaved as functional or pseudogenic. Donor age, sex, ethnicity and CMV serostatus were collected together with the repertoire data. A later genetic analysis used genome-wide SNP genotypes for about 60% of the 666 donors, treating that subset as a discovery cohort. Every repertoire in the discovery cohort had been generated on one and the same sequencing platform. HLA typing included class I and class II loci at four-digit resolution. Typing coverage varied by locus: roughly 620-640 donors for A, B, C, DRB1 and DQB1; 522 for DQA1; 606 for DPA1; approximately 490 for DPB1. A handful of DR-DQ haplotypes were handled as single units for association and clustering because linkage in the cohort was strong. Among around 400 genotyped donors of the cohort, an average of around 250,000 unique TCR beta nucleotide sequences was sequenced per donor, of which roughly 17% were non-productive. Points the paper makes about the study in general: When HLA alleles, especially DR and DQ, strongly co-occurred, attributing TCR associations to individual alleles was difficult. In a later analysis, around 17,000 TCR beta sequences were associated with specific HLA alleles at a false discovery rate of 0.05. The cohort was sequenced for TCR beta chains only, and without alpha or paired-chain data the features that could be detected were limited. In a later analysis, most CMV-associated TCR beta chains were found to appear HLA-restricted, with HLA associations seemingly driven largely by CMV exposure. Across donors, most TCR sequences were observed very rarely, whereas some public TCRs were present in many individuals. CMV serostatus was the only immune exposure information available for the cohort. Some IMGT-functional V segments, including TRBV6-2 and TRBV6-3, could not be told apart with the 87-base-pair reads, so those segments were excluded. In an earlier analysis of about 540 of the donors, most TCR beta V segments were observed in productive rearrangements about 87% or about 30% of the time, broadly matching IMGT annotations. The sequencing pipeline was judged likely to have produced a cluster of highly shared sequence variants as a technical artifact. Correlated functional status among segregating V segments might be attributable to linkage disequilibrium, but an unknown experimental factor could not be ruled out. A further reported finding was that TCR beta sequences accurately predicted the HLA-A and HLA-B alleles for most subjects in the first cohort. In the study, roughly 160 TCR beta chains were listed as associated with cytomegalovirus. The classifier was reported to diagnose cytomegalovirus status with high specificity and sensitivity in both the original and validation cohorts. The earlier analysis of about 600 of the donors excluded some 15 rarely observed V segments, including chromosome 9 orphons, because counts were too low. In a later genetic analysis, a missense DCLRE1C variant was associated with V-gene and J-gene trimming of TCR beta chains, and the association was replicated in an independent cohort. The authors suggested that the approach could potentially be generalized to other disease states and immunological phenotypes. In a later analysis, the rate of TCR association differed among HLA loci, with DRB1 alleles having the most associated TCRs and HLA-C alleles having the fewest. A later analysis found that HLA-associated TCR beta chains were more clonally expanded and had lower generation probabilities than equally common non-associated chains. Because some donors lacked HLA typing at each locus, the association tests relied only on the typed subset. A few of the identified cytomegalovirus-associated TCR beta chains were confirmed in vitro to be specific for cytomegalovirus antigens. In a later genetic analysis, fewer N-insertions in productive TCRs were reported among donors in an Asian-associated ancestry cluster than the roughly 700-donor mean. Sequencing depth was assumed to be roughly uniform across donors in the presence/absence analyses, though that assumption may not hold. A later analysis reported that several top co-occurrence clusters appeared linked to parvovirus B19, influenza, CMV and Epstein-Barr virus.

Library creation used the immunoSEQ multiplex PCR assay. For the multiplex PCR, a mixture combining 60 forward primers for TCR Vbeta segments and 13 reverse primers for TCR Jbeta segments was used. The CDR3 region of rearranged TCR beta genes was amplified from genomic DNA with a multiplex PCR assay. The Illumina HiSeq System was used to sequence the amplified TCR beta libraries as 87-base-pair reads. As for the original processing: In a later analysis, tens of millions of unique TCR beta chains were counted across the approximately 670 repertoires, and around 10 million of these chains were shared by at least two donors. A nearest-neighbor algorithm error-corrected the raw reads and collapsed the reads into unique sequences, merging closely related sequences to remove PCR and sequencing errors. CDR3 sequences were aligned to IMGT reference sequences to assign V, D and J gene segments. Each retained sequence needed at least a six-nucleotide match to both a V gene segment and a J gene segment. A rearrangement was called productive if the CDR3 had no stop codons and remained in frame with V and J, and every other rearrangement was called non-productive. CDR3 was defined according to IMGT convention as the region running from the second conserved V-encoded cysteine to the conserved J-encoded phenylalanine. The earlier analysis of some 550 of the donors excluded any sequence lacking an unambiguous match to a single V gene segment. An earlier analysis of 587 of the donors called V segments functional above 56.7% productive rearrangements and segregating when the between-donor standard deviation exceeded 5%. A statistical classification framework was built for diagnosing cytomegalovirus status from the catalog of TCR beta chain sequences. A later analysis assigned V and J genes by comparing TCR nucleotide sequences with IMGT/GENE-DB human TR gene sequences. The TCRdist pipeline was used in a later analysis to assign CDR3 sequences and most-parsimonious VDJ recombination scenarios. In a later analysis, each TCR beta chain was defined by its CDR3 amino acid sequence together with its V-gene family, and reads without a unique V-gene family were excluded. To address suspected cross-contamination and a sequencing artifact, a later analysis removed 592 highly shared, low-generation-probability nucleotide sequences. For each public chain, a later analysis derived a clonal expansion index from normalized ranks of inferred template counts within each repertoire. A later analysis computed generation probabilities with a VDJ recombination model fitted to out-of-frame rearrangements, and checked the results against IGoR. Hypergeometric tests were used in a later analysis to score TCR-TCR, TCR-HLA and TCR-CMV co-occurrence, with a repertoire-size bias correction applied to the TCR pairs. To estimate false discovery rates, a later analysis permuted the HLA or CMV assignments 20 times. A later analysis grouped co-occurring TCRs with DBSCAN, adding TCRdist sequence similarity when clustering within HLA-allele-positive subsets. Co-occurrence clustering excluded repertoires with fewer than 30,000 or more than 120,000 public chains, plus five with anomalous nucleotide sharing. TCRdb obtained this table from immuneACCESS and retained in-frame rearrangements with V and J assigned. These tables miss some clones; where compared with another copy, unresolved V genes account for less than half of the shortfall, and the remainder is unexplained. The V and J calls and clone size were taken over from that table, and D and trimming were inferred from the DNA. The sample table contains about 170,000 clones; only one count was recorded for less than 90% of them. Roughly 4.7% of the sample is held by the ten biggest clonotypes.

The sequence was collected from a woman in her 50s in good health and CMV-seropositive. The chain was built from TRBV5-1 and TRBJ2-3; a weak D assignment points to TRBD2 (6 bases agree). The sequenced material came from PBMCs. This receptor carries the CDR3 CASREGPDTQYF. Here is the DNA: TGCGCCAGCAGGGAGGGCCCAGATACGCAGTATTTT.